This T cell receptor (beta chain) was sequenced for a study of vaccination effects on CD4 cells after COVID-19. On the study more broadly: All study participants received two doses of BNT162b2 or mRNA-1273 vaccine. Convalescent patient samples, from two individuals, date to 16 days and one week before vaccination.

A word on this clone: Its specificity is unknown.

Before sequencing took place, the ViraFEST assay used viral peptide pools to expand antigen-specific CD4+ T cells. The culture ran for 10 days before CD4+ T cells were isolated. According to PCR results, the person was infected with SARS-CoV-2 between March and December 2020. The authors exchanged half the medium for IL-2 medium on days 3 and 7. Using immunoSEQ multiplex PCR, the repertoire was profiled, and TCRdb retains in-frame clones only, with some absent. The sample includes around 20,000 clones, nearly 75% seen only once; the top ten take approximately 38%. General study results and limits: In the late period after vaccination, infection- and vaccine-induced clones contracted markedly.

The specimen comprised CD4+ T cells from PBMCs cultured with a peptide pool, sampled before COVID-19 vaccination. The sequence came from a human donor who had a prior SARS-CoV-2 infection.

The CDR3 loop is CASSSGASEQYF. CDR3 DNA: TGTGCCAGCAGTAGTGGTGCGTCCGAGCAGTACTTC. V is TRBV2 and J is TRBJ2-7; unclear D gene. Germline V gives CDR1 SNHLY, CDR2 FYNNEI. V was clipped by 5 bases and J by 6 bases, with 11 bases between them. CDR3 size: 12 residues. The whole variable domain, filled in from reference TRBV2 and TRBJ2-7, reads EPEVTQTPSHQVTQMGQEVILRCVPISNHLYFYWYRQILGQKVEFLVSFYNNEISEKSEIFDDQFSVERPDGSNFTLKIRSTKLEDSAMYFCASSSGASEQYFGPGTRLTVT.